The 30 T cell receptor beta chains given below trace back to one sample, sequenced in a study of blood T cell repertoires in COVID-19. Measured with immunoSEQ multiplex PCR; TCRdb has only the in-frame clones, and not every one. The sample consists of about 160,000 clones, 85% of them appearing once. What was sequenced was peripheral blood. The receptor source for this set is a human donor with acute or convalescent COVID-19. The donor label of this sample is uncertain.

The V call is TRBV6-5, the J call TRBJ1-6, with 10 bases that match TRBD1. The CDR3 runs 14 residues. The germline CDR1 and CDR2 sequences are MNHEY and SVGAGI. V shed 8 bases and J 8 bases; nucleotides not matched to a gene: 6. CDR3 sequence: CASDGGQGYSPLHF. The CDR3 bases are TGTGCCAGCGATGGGGGACAGGGGTATTCACCCCTCCACTTT.

The J gene is TRBJ2-3, the V gene TRBV3-1 (or the pseudogene TRBV3-2); D is perhaps TRBD1 (6 bases). The CDR3 loop spans 16 amino acids. From germline, CDR1 is LGHDT and CDR2 YNNKEL (reference sequence). V was clipped by 0 bases and J by 1 base, with 11 bases between them. The CDR3 is CASSQENRVGTDTQYF. CDR3 in DNA: TGTGCCAGCAGCCAAGAGAACAGGGTCGGCACAGATACGCAGTATTTT.

The gene calls are TRBV19 and TRBJ2-7; D ambiguous. V dropped 5 bases and J dropped 7 bases, with 15 bases sitting between them. From germline, CDR1 is LNHDA and CDR2 SQIVND (reference sequence). This CDR3 region has 13 residues. DNA for the CDR3: TGTGCCAGTAGTTTTGCGACAACAAAAGAGCAGTACTTC. Translation: CASSFATTKEQYF.

The chain employs TRBV19 and TRBJ1-2; 7 bases map to TRBD1. This CDR3 is built from 15 residues. From germline, CDR1 is LNHDA and CDR2 SQIVND (reference sequence). The V and J ends lost 6 bases and 5 bases, in that order; junction bases with no gene match: 12. CDR3 in amino acids: CASRKGGALEYGYTF. CDR3 coding DNA: TGTGCCAGTAGGAAAGGGGGCGCTTTGGAGTATGGCTACACCTTC.

In this sample, this clone turned up a few times. This chain links TRBV28 with TRBJ1-1; tentatively, D is TRBD1 (6 bases). V was trimmed by 7 bases and J by 1 base, leaving 13 bases between them. From germline, CDR1 is MDHEN and CDR2 SYDVKM. This CDR3 contains 14 residues. CDR3: CASTLQGGNTEAFF. The CDR3 DNA is TGTGCCAGCACCCTACAGGGCGGGAACACTGAAGCTTTCTTT.

V is TRBV7-6 and J is TRBJ2-1; TRBD1 matches 8 bases. The CDR3 runs 15 residues. Per germline, CDR1 SGHVS and CDR2 FNYEAQ. V lost 6 bases to trimming and J lost 3 bases; unmatched junction nucleotides: 7. The CDR3 is CASSADRESYNEQFF. The DNA of the CDR3 is TGTGCCAGCAGTGCGGACAGGGAAAGCTACAATGAGCAGTTCTTC.

With respect to this clone: Different DNA sequences within this sample yield the same CDR3. The V and J genes are TRBV28 and TRBJ1-5, with D possibly being TRBD1 (5 bases). The CDR3 has 13 residues. V was shortened by 7 bases and J by 2 bases, with 9 bases between the two germline ends. Germline V gives CDR1 MDHEN, CDR2 SYDVKM. The CDR3 loop reads CASIQGGNQPQHF. The CDR3 bases are TGTGCCAGCATCCAGGGCGGCAATCAGCCCCAGCATTTT. The variable domain in full, completed from reference TRBV28 and TRBJ1-5, reads DVKVTQSSRYLVKRTGEKVFLECVQDMDHENMFWYRQDPGLGLRLIYFSYDVKMKEKGDIPEGYSVSREKKERFSLILESASTNQTSMYLCASIQGGNQPQHFGDGTRLSIL.

This rearrangement joins TRBV10-3 to TRBJ1-2; 11 bases are shared with TRBD1. Trimming removed 2 bases from V and 2 bases from J; junction bases left unmatched: 1. This CDR3 region has 15 residues. Germline CDR1 reads ENHRY; CDR2 reads SYGVKD. CDR3 bases: TGTGCCATCAGTGAGGGGGACAGGGGGAACTATGGCTACACCTTC. This gives the protein CAISEGDRGNYGYTF.

The count of this clone is one. This sequence joins TRBV5-4 and TRBJ1-1; D is unresolved. There are 13 residues in the CDR3. CDR1 is SGHNT, CDR2 YYREEE, per germline (reference sequence). V lost 4 bases, J lost 8 bases, and 15 bases lay in between. For the CDR3, the DNA is TGTGCCAGCAGCCGAACACCTTCTTCGGAAGCTTTCTTT. Its protein product is CASSRTPSSEAFF.

This clone showed up just a few times. V is TRBV19 and J is TRBJ2-2, with a weak D call TRBD1 (6 bases). CDR3 length: 18 residues. V was cut by 0 bases and J by 4 bases, with 18 bases left in between. From germline, CDR1 is LNHDA and CDR2 SQIVND (reference sequence). CDR3 sequence: CASSIDLGHRRTTGELFF. In nucleotides, the CDR3 is TGTGCCAGTAGTATAGACTTGGGACACCGACGCACCACCGGGGAGCTGTTTTTT. The whole variable domain, remainder taken from reference TRBV19 and TRBJ2-2, is DGGITQSPKYLFRKEGQNVTLSCEQNLNHDAMYWYRQDPGQGLRLIYYSQIVNDFQKGDIAEGYSVSREKKESFPLTVTSAQKNPTAFYLCASSIDLGHRRTTGELFFGEGSRLTVL.

This rearrangement joins TRBV21-1 to TRBJ1-5; no DNA check was done on the table's D call, TRBD1. TRBV21-1 is a pseudogene. The CDR3 is 17 amino acids. The chain's CDR3 is CASSATEGAGSNQPQHF. CDR3 in DNA: TGTGCCAGCAGCGCAACGGAGGGGGCAGGGAGCAATCAGCCCCAGCATTTT.

The rearrangement links TRBV10-3 to TRBJ1-1; tentative D call: TRBD1 (6 bases). Trimming took 6 bases from V and 5 from J, leaving 16 bases between them. The germline V gene encodes CDR1 ENHRY and CDR2 SYGVKD. The CDR3 is 14 amino acids. CDR3 protein: CAIRQGSGSTEAFF. The CDR3 DNA sequence: TGTGCCATCAGACAGGGTAGTGGGTCAACTGAAGCTTTCTTT.

The chain is built from TRBV30 and TRBJ2-1; 8 bases line up with TRBD2. The J segment lost 6 bases and the V segment lost 2 bases, leaving 12 bases of the junction unmatched. The germline CDR1 and CDR2 sequences are GTSNPN and SVGIG (reference sequence). The CDR3 loop spans 16 amino acids. CDR3 residues: CAWSPRGSGVLNEQFF. In DNA form, the CDR3 reads TGTGCCTGGAGTCCCCGGGGTAGCGGGGTTCTCAATGAGCAGTTCTTC.

The chain joins TRBV6-6 to TRBJ1-1, with no clear D. V shed 2 bases and J shed 0 bases, with 7 bases lying between them. The germline CDR1 and CDR2 sequences are MNHNY and SVGAGI (reference sequence). The CDR3 contains 14 residues. CDR3 amino acids: CASSYTYMNTEAFF. The CDR3 nucleotides are TGTGCCAGCAGTTACACCTATATGAACACTGAAGCTTTCTTT.

The chain combines TRBV5-1 with TRBJ2-1; D is perhaps TRBD2 (5 bases). From germline, CDR1 is SGHRS and CDR2 YFSETQ. CDR3 length equals 15 residues. Trimming removed 4 bases from V and 0 bases from J, with 11 bases in between. In DNA form, the CDR3 reads TGCGCCAGCAGCCCGGACTCAAGCTCCTACAATGAGCAGTTCTTC. It translates to CASSPDSSSYNEQFF.

The chain has TRBV19 and TRBJ1-4; tentative D call: TRBD1 (5 bases). Germline V CDR1 and CDR2: LNHDA, SQIVND (reference sequence). Trimming took 4 bases from V and 6 from J, leaving 18 bases between them. CDR3 length equals 16 residues. The DNA of the CDR3 is TGTGCCAGTAGTACTCTCGGACACCCGACTGATGAAAAACTGTTTTTT. Translated, it gives CASSTLGHPTDEKLFF.

In its sample, this clone was seen once. The chain carries TRBV14 and TRBJ1-6; D is undetermined. The CDR3 loop spans 19 amino acids. The germline gives CDR1 SGHDN, CDR2 FVKESK. V lost 3 bases to trimming and J lost 0 bases, with 18 bases between them. CDR3 nucleotide sequence: TGTGCCAGCAGCCAGACTATAAACCGTTGGGGCTCCTATAATTCACCCCTCCACTTT. Protein sequence: CASSQTINRWGSYNSPLHF.

This chain connects TRBV30 to TRBJ2-7; D uncertain. V was pared by 4 bases and J by 3 bases, with 7 bases between. CDR3 length: 11 residues. Per the germline V gene, CDR1 is GTSNPN and CDR2 is SVGIG (reference sequence). CDR3 sequence: CAWTGGYEQYF. The CDR3 DNA reads TGTGCCTGGACCGGTGGCTACGAGCAGTACTTC.

The chain has TRBV5-1 and TRBJ2-3, with 7 bases that match TRBD1. Trimming cost V 5 bases and J 3 bases; bases outside gene matches: 6. This CDR3 has 14 residues. Germline lookup yields CDR1 SGHRS and CDR2 YFSETQ. CDR3 in DNA: TGCGCCAGCAGTGAACAGGGGAAGACAGATACGCAGTATTTT. This translates into CASSEQGKTDTQYF.

The chain couples TRBV29-1 to TRBJ1-1, with D possibly TRBD1 on 5 matching bases. This CDR3 has 15 residues. The germline V and J ends were trimmed by 5 bases and 1 base, with 17 bases remaining between them. Germline V gene sequence: CDR1 SQVTM, CDR2 ANQGSEA. The CDR3 DNA follows: TGCAGCGTTTCGGGACTTCAGGGAGCGAACACTGAAGCTTTCTTT. Translating gives CSVSGLQGANTEAFF.

The chain combines TRBV28 with TRBJ1-1, with a possible D match to TRBD1 (6 bases). V was trimmed by 5 bases and J by 7 bases, leaving 17 bases between them. Germline CDR1 reads MDHEN; CDR2 reads SYDVKM. The CDR3 runs to 14 residues. The CDR3 DNA follows: TGTGCCAGCAGTCCCACCCTCTTGACAGGTGAAGCTTTCTTT. Protein: CASSPTLLTGEAFF.

V is TRBV5-1 and J is TRBJ1-2, with 9 positions matching TRBD1. Germline V gives CDR1 SGHRS, CDR2 YFSETQ. The CDR3 runs to 17 residues. V lost 0 bases to trimming and J lost 4 bases; unmatched junction nucleotides: 10. The CDR3 loop reads CASSLEVRDRAGYGYTF. The CDR3 coding sequence is TGCGCCAGCAGCTTGGAGGTGCGGGACAGGGCTGGCTATGGCTACACCTTC.

The chain links TRBV13 to TRBJ1-4, with D perhaps TRBD1 (5 bases). Trimming took 3 bases from V and 8 from J, leaving 16 bases between them. Germline CDR1 PRHDT, CDR2 FYEKMQ (reference sequence). The CDR3 is 15 residues long. The CDR3: CASSFNGGVREKLFF. The CDR3 DNA reads as TGTGCCAGCAGCTTTAACGGAGGGGTGAGGGAAAAACTGTTTTTT.

The chain is built from TRBV4-1 and TRBJ2-1; TRBD2 matches 10 bases. V lost 1 base and J lost 7; bases outside the gene matches: 7. This CDR3 spans 16 amino acids. Germline V gives CDR1 MGHRA, CDR2 YSYEKL. The CDR3 loop reads CASSQVSGGAENEQFF. CDR3 sequence (DNA): TGCGCCAGCAGCCAAGTGAGCGGGGGGGCTGAGAATGAGCAGTTCTTC.

This clone showed up many times. This CDR3 is CASSDTGSYEQYF. The CDR3 DNA reads as TGTGCCAGCAGCGACACAGGGTCCTACGAGCAGTACTTC. This sequence joins TRBV6-5 and TRBJ2-7; possibly TRBD1 for D (6 bases). Germline-derived CDR1 and CDR2 are MNHEY and SVGAGI. The V and J ends lost 6 bases and 1 base respectively, with 10 bases between them. The CDR3 sequence is 13 residues long.

The V call is TRBV30, the J call TRBJ1-1; 8 nucleotides line up with TRBD1. The germline gives CDR1 GTSNPN, CDR2 SVGIG (reference sequence). This CDR3 region has 13 residues. Trimming cost V 3 bases and J 4 bases; bases outside gene matches: 4. This chain's CDR3 is CAWRVTGGTEAFF. The CDR3 DNA follows: TGTGCCTGGAGAGTCACAGGGGGCACTGAAGCTTTCTTT.

V and J are TRBV5-1 and TRBJ1-2, with TRBD1 as a possible D gene (5 bases). Deletions cut 0 bases from V and 6 bases from J, with 18 bases between. Germline CDR1 is SGHRS and CDR2 is YFSETQ. CDR3 length: 16 residues. The CDR3 DNA reads as TGCGCCAGCAGCTTGGCCGGGACTCTTGGAAGCGATGGCTACACCTTC. This encodes CASSLAGTLGSDGYTF.

The chain combines TRBV18 with TRBJ2-2, with 8 bases lining up with TRBD2. The germline gives CDR1 KGHSH, CDR2 LQKENI. V lost 3 bases, J lost 1 base, and 4 bases stayed unmatched. The CDR3 loop spans 16 amino acids. For the CDR3, the DNA is TGTGCCAGCTCACCTCCCGGGACTAGGAACACCGGGGAGCTGTTTTTT. Its translation: CASSPPGTRNTGELFF.

The chain employs TRBV3-1 (or the pseudogene TRBV3-2) and TRBJ1-2, with TRBD1 matching over 10 bases. The CDR3 has 14 residues. Trimming took 1 base from V and 7 from J; bases not matched to a gene: 3. Germline-derived CDR1 and CDR2 are LGHDT and YNNKEL (reference sequence). CDR3: CASSQGRDRGGYTF. The CDR3, as DNA: TGTGCCAGCAGCCAAGGGAGGGACAGGGGTGGCTACACCTTC.

The chain employs TRBV29-1 and TRBJ2-1; 11 nucleotides align to TRBD1. CDR1 and CDR2 (germline): SQVTM, ANQGSEA. The V segment lost 7 bases and the J segment 3 bases; nucleotides outside the gene matches: 5. This CDR3 has 14 residues. CDR3 amino acids: CSARGTGGYNEQFF. CDR3 bases: TGCAGCGCCCGGGGGACAGGGGGCTACAATGAGCAGTTCTTC.